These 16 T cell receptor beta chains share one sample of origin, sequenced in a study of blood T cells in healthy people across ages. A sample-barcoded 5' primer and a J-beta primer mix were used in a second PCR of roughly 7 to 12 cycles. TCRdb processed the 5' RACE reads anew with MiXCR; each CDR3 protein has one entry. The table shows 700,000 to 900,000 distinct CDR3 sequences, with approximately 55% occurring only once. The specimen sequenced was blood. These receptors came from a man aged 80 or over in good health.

In DNA, the CDR3 is TGTGCCAGCAGTTACTCGTCCCCGGGACTGAGCACAGATACGCAGTATTTT. Its translation is CASSYSSPGLSTDTQYF. The rearrangement links TRBV6-5 to TRBJ2-3; weak D call: TRBD2 (6 bases). Trimming pared 0 bases from V and 0 bases from J, leaving 13 bases between. The CDR3 runs to 17 residues. Germline-derived CDR1 and CDR2 are MNHEY and SVGAGI.

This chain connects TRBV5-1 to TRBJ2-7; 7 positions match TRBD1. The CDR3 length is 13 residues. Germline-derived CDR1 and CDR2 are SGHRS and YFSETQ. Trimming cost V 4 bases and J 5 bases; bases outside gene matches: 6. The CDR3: CASSQQGWHEQYF. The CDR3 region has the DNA TGCGCCAGCAGCCAACAGGGGTGGCACGAGCAGTACTTC. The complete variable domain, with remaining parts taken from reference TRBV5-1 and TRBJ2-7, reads KAGVTQTPRYLIKTRGQQVTLSCSPISGHRSVSWYQQTPGQGLQFLFEYFSETQRNKGNFPGRFSGRQFSNSRSEMNVSTLELGDSALYLCASSQQGWHEQYFGPGTRLTVT.

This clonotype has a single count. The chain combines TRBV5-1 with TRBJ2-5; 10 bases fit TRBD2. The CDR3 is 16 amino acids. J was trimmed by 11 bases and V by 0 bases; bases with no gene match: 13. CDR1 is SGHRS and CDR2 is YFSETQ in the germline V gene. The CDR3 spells CASSLGAAGGNSEQYF. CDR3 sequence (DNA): TGCGCCAGCAGCTTGGGGGCAGCGGGAGGGAATTCTGAGCAGTACTTC.

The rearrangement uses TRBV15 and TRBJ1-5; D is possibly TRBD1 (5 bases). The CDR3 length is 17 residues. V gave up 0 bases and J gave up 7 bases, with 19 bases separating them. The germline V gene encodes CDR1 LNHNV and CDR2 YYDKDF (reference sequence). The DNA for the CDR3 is TGTGCCACCAGCAGAGATCTGGGGGGTTTGCGCGTCCAGCCCCAGCATTTT. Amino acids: CATSRDLGGLRVQPQHF.

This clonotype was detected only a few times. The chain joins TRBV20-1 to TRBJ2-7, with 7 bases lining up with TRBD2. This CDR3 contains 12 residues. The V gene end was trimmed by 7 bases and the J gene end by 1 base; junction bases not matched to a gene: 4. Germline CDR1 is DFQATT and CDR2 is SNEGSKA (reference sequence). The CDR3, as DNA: TGCAGTGGGGGGGGGGATTCCTACGAGCAGTACTTC. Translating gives CSGGGDSYEQYF.

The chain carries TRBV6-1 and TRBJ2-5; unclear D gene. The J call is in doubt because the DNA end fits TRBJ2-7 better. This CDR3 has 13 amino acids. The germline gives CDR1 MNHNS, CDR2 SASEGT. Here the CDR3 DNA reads TGTGCCAGCAGCCCAGCCAGAGGCCACGAGCAGTACTTC. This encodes CASSPARGHEQYF.

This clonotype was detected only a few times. The CDR3 bases are TGTGCCAGCAGATCGGGACAGGGTAAAAACATTCAGTACTTC. Translated, it gives CASRSGQGKNIQYF. This chain uses TRBV12-3 or TRBV12-4 with TRBJ2-4, with 9 bases fitting TRBD1. Trimming took 6 bases from V and 4 from J; bases not matched to a gene: 4. The CDR3 runs 14 residues.

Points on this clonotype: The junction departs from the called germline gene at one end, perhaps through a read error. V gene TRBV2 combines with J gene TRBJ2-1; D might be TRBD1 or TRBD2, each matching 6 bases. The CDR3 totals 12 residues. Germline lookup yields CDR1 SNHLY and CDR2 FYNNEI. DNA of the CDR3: TGTGCCAGCAGAAGGGGGGCAGATGAGCTGTTCTTC. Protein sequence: CASRRGADELFF.

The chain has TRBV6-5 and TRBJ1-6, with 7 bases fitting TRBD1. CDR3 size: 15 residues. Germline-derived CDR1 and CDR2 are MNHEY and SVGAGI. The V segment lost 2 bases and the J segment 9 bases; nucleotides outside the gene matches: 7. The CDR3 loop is CASSYGTANGSPLHF. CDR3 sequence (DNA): TGTGCCAGCAGTTACGGGACAGCCAATGGTTCACCCCTCCACTTT.

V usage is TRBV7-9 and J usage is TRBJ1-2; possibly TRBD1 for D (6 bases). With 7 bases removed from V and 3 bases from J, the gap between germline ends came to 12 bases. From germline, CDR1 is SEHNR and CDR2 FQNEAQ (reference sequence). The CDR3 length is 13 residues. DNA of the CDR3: TGTGCCAGCAAGGGGGGGGCTGACTATGGCTACACCTTC. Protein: CASKGGADYGYTF.

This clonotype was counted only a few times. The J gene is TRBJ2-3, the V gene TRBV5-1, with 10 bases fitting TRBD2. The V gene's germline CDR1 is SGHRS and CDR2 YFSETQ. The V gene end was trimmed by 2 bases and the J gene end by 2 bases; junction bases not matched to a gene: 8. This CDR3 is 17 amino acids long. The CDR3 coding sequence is TGCGCCAGCAGCTTTATTCTGACTAGCGGGTTCACAGATACGCAGTATTTT. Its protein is CASSFILTSGFTDTQYF.

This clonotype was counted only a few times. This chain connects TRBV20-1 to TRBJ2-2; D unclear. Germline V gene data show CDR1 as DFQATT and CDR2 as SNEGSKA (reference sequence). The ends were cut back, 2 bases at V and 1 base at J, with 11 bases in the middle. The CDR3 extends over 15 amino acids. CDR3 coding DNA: TGCAGTGCTAGAAGATCTTGGGGGAACACCGGGGAGCTGTTTTTT. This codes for CSARRSWGNTGELFF.

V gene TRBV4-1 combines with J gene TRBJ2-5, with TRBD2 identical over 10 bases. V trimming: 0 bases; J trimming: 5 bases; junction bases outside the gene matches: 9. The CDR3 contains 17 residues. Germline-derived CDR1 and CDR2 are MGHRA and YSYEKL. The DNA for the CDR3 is TGCGCCAGCAGCCAAGATCCTAGCGGGAGTTCTCGGGAGACCCAGTACTTC. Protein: CASSQDPSGSSRETQYF.

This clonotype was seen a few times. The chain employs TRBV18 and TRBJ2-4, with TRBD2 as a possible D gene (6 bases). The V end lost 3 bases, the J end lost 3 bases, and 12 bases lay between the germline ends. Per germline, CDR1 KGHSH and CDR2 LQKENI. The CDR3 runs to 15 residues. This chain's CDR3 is CASSPGGEVKNIQYF. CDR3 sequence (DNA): TGTGCCAGCTCACCGGGGGGAGAAGTCAAAAACATTCAGTACTTC.

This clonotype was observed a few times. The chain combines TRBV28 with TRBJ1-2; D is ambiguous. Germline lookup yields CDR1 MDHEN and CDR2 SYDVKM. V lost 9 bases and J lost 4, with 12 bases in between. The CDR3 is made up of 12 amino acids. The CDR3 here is CASSRIGYGYTF. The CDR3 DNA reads TGTGCCAGTTCGAGGATCGGCTATGGCTACACCTTC.

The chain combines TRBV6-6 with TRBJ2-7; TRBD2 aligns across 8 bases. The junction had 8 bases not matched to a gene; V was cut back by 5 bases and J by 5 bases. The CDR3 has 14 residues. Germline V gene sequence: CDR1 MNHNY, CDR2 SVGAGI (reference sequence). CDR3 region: CASSRSGIYDEQYF. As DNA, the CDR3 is TGTGCCAGCAGTCGTAGCGGGATTTATGACGAGCAGTACTTC.